Below are 21 T cell receptor beta chains sequenced from a single sample in a study of molecular identifiers for immune sequencing clone quantification. TCRdb used MiXCR to reprocess the PCR reads, holding one entry per CDR3 protein. Here the sample spans 40,000 to 45,000 distinct CDR3 sequences, 24% being singletons. The specimen sequenced was naive CD8+ T cells from blood, with Jurkat cell RNA spiked in. Subset of the sample: FACS-sorted CD8+CD4-CCR7+CD45RA+ naive T cells. These receptor sequences come from a human donor in good health. Some libraries in this study had Jurkat cell RNA spiked in.

This clonotype was seen a single time. One junction end disagrees with the germline gene, perhaps due to a read error. The chain couples TRBV3-1 to TRBJ2-5; the D gene is possibly TRBD1 (7 bases). The CDR3 contains 17 residues. Per the germline V gene, CDR1 is LGHDT and CDR2 is YNNKEL (reference sequence). CDR3 in DNA: TGTGCCGGCAGCCAAGATATTCGGCCAGGGGGGCGAGAGGCCCAGTACTTC. It yields the protein CAGSQDIRPGGREAQYF.

The V call is TRBV7-2, the J call TRBJ2-3, with D possibly matching TRBD2 (5 bases). Germline V gene sequence: CDR1 SGHTA, CDR2 FQGNSA. Trimming left V 5 bases short and J 0 bases short, with 12 bases between. The CDR3 is made up of 15 amino acids. The CDR3 DNA follows: TGTGCCAGCAGCGCCGGGCCTAGCAGCACAGATACGCAGTATTTT. This gives the protein CASSAGPSSTDTQYF. Full variable domain (outside the CDR3, taken from reference TRBV7-2 and TRBJ2-3): GAGVSQSPSNKVTEKGKDVELRCDPISGHTALYWYRQSLGQGLEFLIYFQGNSAPDKSGLPSDRFSAERTGGSVSTLTIQRTQQEDSAVYLCASSAGPSSTDTQYFGPGTRLTVL.

There are many counts of this clonotype. The chain carries TRBV6-5 and TRBJ2-2; D remains ambiguous. The germline CDR1 and CDR2 sequences are MNHEY and SVGAGI. The germline V and J ends were trimmed by 3 bases and 11 bases, with 16 bases remaining between them. The CDR3 length is 14 residues. DNA for the CDR3: TGTGCCAGCAGTTATTCCAACGGGCCACGAGAGCTGTTTTTT. As protein: CASSYSNGPRELFF.

This clonotype was counted between two and nine times. The CDR3 spells CASSPESGYSYEQYF. In DNA, the CDR3 is TGTGCCAGCAGCCCCGAAAGCGGGTATTCCTACGAGCAGTACTTC. V gene TRBV5-4 combines with J gene TRBJ2-7; weak D call: TRBD2 (6 bases). This CDR3 is 15 amino acids long. The germline CDR1 and CDR2 sequences are SGHNT and YYREEE (reference sequence). Trimming took off 4 bases at V and 1 base at J, with 15 bases between the two ends.

The rearrangement uses TRBV6-6 and TRBJ2-2; 9 bases match TRBD1. The CDR3 length is 17 residues. The V gene end was trimmed by 6 bases and the J gene end by 3 bases; junction bases not matched to a gene: 11. In germline, CDR1 is MNHNY, CDR2 SVGAGI (reference sequence). The DNA for the CDR3 is TGTGCCAGCAGCCTGGACAGGGGAAAACCTGACACCGGGGAGCTGTTTTTT. Encoded protein: CASSLDRGKPDTGELFF.

Comment on this clonotype: Mismatch with germline at one junction end may stem from a read error. The chain joins TRBV4-2 to TRBJ2-2; D unresolved. In germline, CDR1 is LGHNA, CDR2 YNFKEQ. CDR3 size: 16 residues. In nucleotides, the CDR3 is TGTGCCAGCAGCCAAGAAAGACAATTGAACGCCGGGGAGCTGTTTTTT. Protein sequence: CASSQERQLNAGELFF.

Many counts were recorded for this clonotype. Written as DNA, the CDR3 is TGTGCCAGCAGCCAAGCCCTGGGGCCGAACTATGGCTACACCTTC. Translating gives CASSQALGPNYGYTF. The V call is TRBV3-1, the J call TRBJ1-2; D may be TRBD1 (5 bases). The CDR3 runs 15 residues. V lost 1 base and J lost 2, with 11 bases in between. The germline V gene encodes CDR1 LGHDT and CDR2 YNNKEL (reference sequence).

With regard to this clonotype: It may be a read error: a sequence one base away is much more abundant. This chain joins TRBV7-8 and TRBJ2-1; the match to TRBD2 covers 9 bases. The CDR3 totals 15 residues. CDR1 and CDR2 (germline): SGHVS, FQNEAQ. With V trimmed by 5 bases and J by 6 bases, 8 bases remained unmatched. The CDR3 nucleotides read TGTGCCAGCAGCCCAGGAATAGCGGGGGCCAATGAGCAGTTCTTC. Protein product: CASSPGIAGANEQFF.

Concerning this clonotype itself: At one end the junction does not follow the germline gene, possibly because of a read error. The chain uses TRBV5-3 and TRBJ2-2, with 13 bases that match TRBD2. TRBV5-3 is an open reading frame whose function is uncertain. The CDR3 is made up of 16 amino acids. The CDR3 spells CASSSGTSGAGGELFF. As DNA, the CDR3 is TGTGCCAGCAGCTCCGGGACTAGCGGGGCCGGCGGGGAGCTGTTTTTT.

This clonotype has ten or more counts. This sequence joins TRBV5-1 and TRBJ2-3, with D possibly being TRBD1 or TRBD2 (5 bases each). V was cut by 2 bases and J by 4 bases, with 20 bases left in between. Germline lookup yields CDR1 SGHRS and CDR2 YFSETQ. The CDR3 has 17 amino acids. CDR3: CASSFPGTIIRADTQYF. CDR3 DNA sequence: TGCGCCAGCAGCTTCCCCGGGACCATCATTCGGGCAGATACGCAGTATTTT.

This clonotype was seen repeatedly, ten times or more. The chain joins TRBV19 to TRBJ2-7; a possible D gene is TRBD2 (5 bases). There are 14 residues in the CDR3. Germline CDR1 and CDR2: LNHDA and SQIVND (reference sequence). The V end lost 1 base, the J end lost 1 base, and 8 bases lay between the germline ends. The CDR3 loop is CASSIARGSYEQYF. The DNA of the CDR3 is TGTGCCAGTAGTATAGCTCGGGGATCCTACGAGCAGTACTTC.

Points on this clonotype: A single base separates this from a much larger clone, so it may be a read error. The chain has TRBV30 and TRBJ1-1; D call uncertain. CDR3 length: 13 amino acids. Germline V gene data show CDR1 as GTSNPN and CDR2 as SVGIG (reference sequence). Trimming cost V 0 bases and J 9 bases, with 14 bases left between them. DNA for the CDR3: TGTGCCTGGAGTGTATCGAGGAGGGCTAAAGCTTTCTTT. This gives the protein CAWSVSRRAKAFF. The variable domain in full, completed from reference TRBV30 and TRBJ1-1, reads SQTIHQWPATLVQPVGSPLSLECTVEGTSNPNLYWYRQAAGRGLQLLFYSVGIGQISSEVPQNLSASRPQDRQFILSSKKLLLSDSGFYLCAWSVSRRAKAFFGQGTRLTVV.

The rearrangement links TRBV5-4 to TRBJ2-5; D not resolved. V was pared by 0 bases and J by 7 bases, with 10 bases between. The CDR3 is made up of 13 amino acids. Germline V gene data show CDR1 as SGHNT and CDR2 as YYREEE (reference sequence). CDR3 in amino acids: CASSLGIETTQYF. The CDR3 coding sequence is TGTGCCAGCAGCTTGGGTATAGAGACGACCCAGTACTTC.

With regard to this clonotype: A much larger clonotype is one base distant, so this may be a read error. V is TRBV14 and J is TRBJ2-7, with 9 bases fitting TRBD1. J lost 3 bases, V lost 7 bases, and 10 bases had no gene match. From germline, CDR1 is SGHDN and CDR2 FVKESK. The CDR3 extends over 15 amino acids. DNA for the CDR3: TGTGCCAGCATCCTAGGGACAGGGTTCTACTACGAGCAGTACTTC. This sequence encodes CASILGTGFYYEQYF.

This clonotype was recorded a few times. The chain uses TRBV11-1 and TRBJ2-2, with 10 bases fitting TRBD2. Losses at the gene ends were 5 bases for V and 6 bases for J; bases not matched to a gene: 9. CDR1 and CDR2 (germline): SGHAT, FQDESV (reference sequence). The CDR3 is made up of 16 amino acids. The CDR3 region has the DNA TGTGCCAGCAGCCGCGGAGCGGGAGGGGACGCCGGGGAGCTGTTTTTT. Amino acids: CASSRGAGGDAGELFF.

This clonotype came up many times. This chain uses TRBV2 with TRBJ2-5, with TRBD1 matching over 10 bases. J lost 3 bases, V lost 7 bases, and 8 bases had no gene match. The V gene's germline CDR1 is SNHLY and CDR2 FYNNEI. The CDR3 contains 15 residues. This CDR3 reads CASTRTGGIKETQYF. The CDR3 region has the DNA TGTGCCAGCACCCGGACAGGGGGTATTAAAGAGACCCAGTACTTC.

This clonotype showed up many times. The chain couples TRBV6-2 or TRBV6-3 to TRBJ1-1, with D unresolved. Per the germline V gene, CDR1 is MNHEY and CDR2 is SVGEGT. The CDR3 is made up of 14 amino acids. V was cut by 3 bases and J by 0 bases, with 8 bases left in between. CDR3 sequence (DNA): TGTGCCAGCAGTTATGGAGGGTTGAACACTGAAGCTTTCTTT. Protein sequence: CASSYGGLNTEAFF.

This clonotype has just a few counts. This chain connects TRBV3-1 to TRBJ2-7; no clear D gene. This CDR3 spans 15 amino acids. CDR1 and CDR2 from the germline V gene are LGHDT and YNNKEL (reference sequence). The ends were cut back, 5 bases at V and 2 bases at J, with 16 bases in the middle. The CDR3 spells CASSGNLQATYEQYF. CDR3 nucleotide sequence: TGTGCCAGCAGCGGTAACCTGCAGGCCACCTACGAGCAGTACTTC.

This clonotype has only a few counts. CDR3 residues: CASSMGISGNNEQFF. CDR3 sequence (DNA): TGTGCCAGTAGTATGGGGATTAGCGGGAACAATGAGCAGTTCTTC. The rearrangement joins TRBV19 to TRBJ2-1, with 8 nucleotides matching TRBD2. Germline CDR1 LNHDA, CDR2 SQIVND (reference sequence). The trim removed 3 bases at V and 5 bases at J, leaving 6 bases unmatched. CDR3 size: 15 residues.

The sample holds many counts of this clonotype. The chain carries TRBV4-3 and TRBJ1-1, with D possibly TRBD1 on 6 matching bases. The germline V gene encodes CDR1 LGHNA and CDR2 YSLEER. V lost 0 bases and J 7 bases, leaving 12 bases between the germline ends. CDR3 size: 14 residues. The CDR3 region has the DNA TGCGCCAGCAGCCAAGATAGAGGGGGGGATGAAGCTTTCTTT. This encodes CASSQDRGGDEAFF.

This clonotype came up a few times. A much more abundant neighbour one base away suggests this may be a read error. This CDR3 fails to terminate in the conserved phenylalanine or tryptophan, so it likely reflects a read error. This chain uses TRBV13 with TRBJ2-3, with 7 bases identical to TRBD2. The V gene end was trimmed by 3 bases and the J gene end by 1 base; junction bases not matched to a gene: 1. The CDR3 consists of 14 residues. CDR1 and CDR2 (germline): PRHDT, FYEKMQ (reference sequence). CDR3: CASSFRGGTDTQYL. In DNA form, the CDR3 reads TGTGCCAGCAGCTTCCGGGGGGGCACAGATACGCAGTATCTT.